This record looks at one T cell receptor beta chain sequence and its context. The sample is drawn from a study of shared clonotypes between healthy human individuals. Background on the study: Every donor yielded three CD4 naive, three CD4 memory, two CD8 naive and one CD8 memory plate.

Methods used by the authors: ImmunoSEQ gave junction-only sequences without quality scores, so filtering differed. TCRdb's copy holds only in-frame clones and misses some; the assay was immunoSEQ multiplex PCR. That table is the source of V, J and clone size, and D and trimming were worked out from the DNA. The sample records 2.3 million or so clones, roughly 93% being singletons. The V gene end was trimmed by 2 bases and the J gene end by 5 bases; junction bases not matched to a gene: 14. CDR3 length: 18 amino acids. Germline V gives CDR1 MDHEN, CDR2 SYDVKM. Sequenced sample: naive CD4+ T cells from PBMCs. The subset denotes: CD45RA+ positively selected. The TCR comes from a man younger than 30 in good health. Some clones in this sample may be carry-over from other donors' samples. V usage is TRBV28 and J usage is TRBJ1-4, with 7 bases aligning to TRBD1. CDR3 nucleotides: TGTGCCAGCAGTTTACCCAGGGGGTCACTTGGGGAAAATGAAAAACTGTTTTTT. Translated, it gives CASSLPRGSLGENEKLFF.